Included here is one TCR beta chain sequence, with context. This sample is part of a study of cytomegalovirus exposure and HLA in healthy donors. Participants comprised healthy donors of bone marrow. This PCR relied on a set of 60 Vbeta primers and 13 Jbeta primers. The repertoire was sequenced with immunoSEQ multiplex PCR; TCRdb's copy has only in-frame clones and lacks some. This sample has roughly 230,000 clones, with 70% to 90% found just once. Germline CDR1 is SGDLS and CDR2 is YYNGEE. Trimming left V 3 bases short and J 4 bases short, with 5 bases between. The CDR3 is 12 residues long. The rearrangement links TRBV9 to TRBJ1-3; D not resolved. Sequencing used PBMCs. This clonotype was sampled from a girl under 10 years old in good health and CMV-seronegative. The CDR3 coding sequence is TGTGCCAGCAGCGGGCCAGGAAACACCATATATTTT. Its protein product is CASSGPGNTIYF.